This paragraph reports one T cell receptor (beta chain). The sample originates from a study of blood T cell repertoires in COVID-19. At the level of the study: T cells, B-cell-depleted T cells, or PBMCs provided the cDNA or gDNA that served as material.

Only in-frame clones appear in the TCRdb table, and some are missing; sequencing was by immunoSEQ multiplex PCR. The table includes about 81,000 clones, approximately 78% detected once. Sequenced input: peripheral blood. The TCR was taken from a man in his sixties with acute or convalescent COVID-19.

Here the CDR3 reads CASSPSLQSYNEQFF. CDR3 bases: TGTGCCAGCTCCCCGTCCTTACAGTCCTACAATGAGCAGTTCTTC. The V call is TRBV18, the J call TRBJ2-1; D is unclear. V gave up 6 bases and J gave up 1 base, with 13 bases separating them. The V gene's germline CDR1 is KGHSH and CDR2 LQKENI. The CDR3 is 15 amino acids.